This T cell receptor (beta chain) was recorded in a study of T-cell memory formation after mild COVID-19 (dated by TCRdb to the early 2020s). Study-level background: TCR sequence clusters from the two donors were found to be largely donor specific. The cohort comprised two young, previously healthy adult volunteers, one female and one male. In a couple of donors, T-cell clones that expanded and contracted after mild COVID-19 were followed by sequencing TCRalpha and TCRbeta repertoires longitudinally. General study outcomes and caveats: Only two mild cases were covered by the study, and larger cohorts that include severe cases with pre-infection samples were considered necessary. Whether the second-wave clones peaking on day 37 were SARS-CoV-2 specific was not confirmed. Clones contracting from day 15 to 85 had balanced CD4/CD8 phenotypes, while a second wave expanding from day 15 to 37 was biased towards CD4+. Some responding clones were detected in pre-infection memory, which suggested that pre-existing cross-reactive memory T cells had joined the SARS-CoV-2 response. Contracting CD4+ clones appeared mostly in the CM and EM memory subsets, whereas CD8+ clones were enriched in EMRA.

Ficoll-Paque density gradient centrifugation was used to isolate PBMCs. The instrument given in TCRdb is Illumina NovaSeq 6000. TCRalpha and TCRbeta cDNA libraries were constructed by 5'RACE with constant-segment primers, with sample barcodes and unique molecular identifiers being introduced. Trizol reagent was used to extract RNA from every sample. Libraries were amplified in two PCR steps, with a second sample barcode and Illumina TruSeq adapters added in the second step. Sequencing of the libraries was done on an Illumina NovaSeq, producing 2 x 150 bp paired-end reads. Per the authors' processing: The reads were demultiplexed and collapsed into UMI-guided consensus sequences using migec v1.2.7. Using mixcr v2.1.11, the UMI consensuses were aligned to TRA and TRB V and J templates and assembled into clonotypes. A clonotype was counted as expanded or contracted only if both edgeR and NoisET called the change significant, with noise models trained on biological replicates. For edgeR calls, the thresholds were a false discovery rate-adjusted p below 0.01 and a log2 fold-change of 1. As an exploratory analysis of dynamics, max-normalized trajectories of the 1000 most abundant clonotypes were examined with PCA combined with hierarchical clustering. Separately sequenced CD4+ and CD8+ repertoires were used to assign the CD4 or CD8 phenotype of responding clones. The public reads were reanalyzed by TCRdb: fastp trimming at Q25, MiXCR alignment, in-frame beta chains only. Rows with a matching CDR3 protein are joined into one entry that keeps the most common DNA and genes. These V and J calls rely on TCRdb rather than the paper's analysis. A total of some 68,000 distinct CDR3 sequences appear in this sample, roughly 17% of them only once. The ten largest clones represent about a third of the sample.

The germline V gene sets CDR1 to MNHNS and CDR2 to SASEGT. The CDR3 runs 15 amino acids, cysteine and phenylalanine included. The entry retains the CDR3 DNA only, 45 bases that are in frame from base 1. V is pruned by 1 base and J by 6 bases, leaving 7 bases of the junction without a gene match. This clonotype was counted only a few times. Its antigen has not been determined. Qualities for individual bases were not recorded, and no much larger clone is one base off. The chain is made from TRBV6-1 and TRBJ2-7; 9 junctional bases match TRBD1. The source material was PBMCs or a T cell subset sorted from them (not recorded which). This receptor was taken from an adult woman who had mild COVID-19 (a few samples of this study predate the infection). The sample titles of this study are shuffled in the database, so cell type and time point are left out; the donor was told from shared clones. The DNA sequence reads TGTGCCAGCAGTGAAGAGACAGGGGGACCGACCGAGCAGTACTTC. Translation gives CASSEETGGPTEQYF.